This TCR beta chain was profiled in a study of blood T cell repertoires in COVID-19. Study in general: The United States, Italy and Spain supplied acute and convalescent COVID-19 samples. PBMCs, B-cell-depleted T cells, or T cells were the source of the cDNA or gDNA that made up the material.

This CDR3 contains 16 residues. Germline V gives CDR1 SGHRS, CDR2 YFSETQ. The V and J ends lost 0 bases and 4 bases, in that order; junction bases with no gene match: 3. Per the study methods: From reference gene primer amplification, estimates of nucleated cell counts were derived. Generated by immunoSEQ multiplex PCR, the TCRdb table keeps only in-frame clones and is missing some. V, J and clone size are those of that table, while D and trimming were read from the DNA. The repertoire holds over 85,000 clones, with roughly 80% as singletons. The chain recombines TRBV5-1 with TRBJ2-1; 11 bases line up with TRBD2. Material: peripheral blood. The receptor comes from a human donor in a cohort sampled during active COVID-19. In nucleotides, the CDR3 is TGCGCCAGCAGCTTGGCGGCTAGCGGGGGGTACAATGAGCAGTTCTTC. This translates into CASSLAASGGYNEQFF.